These T cell receptor beta chains were read from a single sample in a study of CD8+ T cells in alopecia areata. Generated by immunoSEQ multiplex PCR, the TCRdb table keeps only in-frame clones and is missing some. The sample includes approximately 210,000 clones, 60% of them seen just once. This material consisted of CD4+ T cells sorted from blood, taken at week 24, from a patient treated with tofacitinib. The receptors were sampled from a human donor with alopecia areata. Both conserved end residues are part of each CDR3. A D gene is named only where the DNA matches it firmly. Clone size is shown for a subset of rows, as once, few, many or a class of expanded clone.

cdr3_aa	cdr3_nt	d_call	v_call	j_call	clone_size
CASSLGLRTADDPYEQYF	TGCGCCAGCAGCTTAGGCCTTAGGACAGCCGACGACCCTTACGAGCAGTACTTC	NA	TRBV5-1	TRBJ2-7	NA
CSVRTGDTEAFF	TGCAGCGTTCGTACGGGGGACACTGAAGCTTTCTTT	NA	TRBV29-1	TRBJ1-1	NA
CAWTAGTAFNEKLFF	TGTGCCTGGACGGCCGGGACAGCCTTTAATGAAAAACTGTTTTTT	TRBD1	TRBV30	TRBJ1-4	NA
CASNSRGMNTEAFF	TGTGCCAGCAACTCCAGGGGGATGAACACTGAAGCTTTCTTT	TRBD1	TRBV6-5	TRBJ1-1	NA
CASSRIGGPGGEQYF	TGCGCCAGCAGCCGAATAGGGGGACCCGGGGGAGAGCAGTACTTC	NA	TRBV5-1	TRBJ2-7	NA
CSVEAQNEQFF	TGCAGCGTTGAAGCCCAAAATGAGCAGTTCTTC	NA	TRBV29-1	TRBJ2-1	NA
CAWSVAGEQPQHF	TGTGCCTGGAGTGTAGCCGGGGAACAGCCCCAGCATTTT	NA	TRBV30	TRBJ1-5	NA
CAWSIETGANYGYTF	TGTGCCTGGAGTATCGAGACAGGGGCTAACTATGGCTACACCTTC	TRBD1	TRBV30	TRBJ1-2	NA
CAGAPNQPQHF	TGTGCCGGCGCACCTAATCAGCCCCAGCATTTT	NA	TRBV7-9	TRBJ1-5	NA
CSGTGQGNTEAFF	TGCAGCGGGACGGGACAGGGGAACACTGAAGCTTTCTTT	TRBD1	TRBV29-1	TRBJ1-1	NA
CASSTAGERTQYF	TGTGCCAGCAGCACTGCAGGGGAGCGCACGCAGTATTTT	NA	TRBV27	TRBJ2-3	NA
CASSLADSYGYTF	TGCGCCAGCAGCTTGGCGGACAGCTATGGCTACACCTTC	NA	TRBV5-1	TRBJ1-2	NA
CASSYSTGSEAFF	TGTGCCAGCAGTTACTCGACGGGGTCTGAAGCTTTCTTT	NA	TRBV6-5	TRBJ1-1	NA
CAWSPGTSAGDTQYF	TGTGCCTGGAGTCCCGGGACTAGCGCGGGAGATACGCAGTATTTT	TRBD2	TRBV30	TRBJ2-3	NA
CAWRTDANYGYTF	TGTGCCTGGAGGACAGACGCTAACTATGGCTACACCTTC	NA	TRBV30	TRBJ1-2	NA
CASSLRTSTDTQYF	TGTGCCAGCAGCTTGCGTACTAGCACAGATACGCAGTATTTT	NA	TRBV5-6	TRBJ2-3	few
CAISTQWGGAYEQYF	TGTGCCATCTCAACGCAATGGGGTGGGGCCTACGAGCAGTACTTC	NA	TRBV28	TRBJ2-7	few
CASSPRRNTEAFF	TGTGCCAGCAGCCCCAGGAGGAACACTGAAGCTTTCTTT	NA	TRBV11-3	TRBJ1-1	NA
CSVEATTEAFF	TGCAGCGTTGAAGCTACGACTGAAGCTTTCTTT	NA	TRBV29-1	TRBJ1-1	NA
CASKVGTGEKLFF	TGTGCCAGTAAAGTTGGGACAGGGGAAAAACTGTTTTTT	TRBD1	TRBV2	TRBJ1-4	few
CASSLSGVEREKLFF	TGTGCCAGCAGCTTATCGGGGGTTGAGAGGGAGAAACTGTTTTTT	NA	TRBV11-2	TRBJ1-4	NA
CASSELAGPYEQYF	TGTGCCAGCAGTGAACTAGCGGGGCCCTACGAGCAGTACTTC	TRBD2	TRBV2	TRBJ2-7	NA
CAWGGWKPMNTEAFF	TGTGCCTGGGGCGGTTGGAAACCTATGAACACTGAAGCTTTCTTT	NA	TRBV30	TRBJ1-1	NA
CASSQDTQASIEAFF	TGCGCCAGCAGCCAAGATACCCAGGCTTCAATTGAAGCTTTCTTT	NA	TRBV4-3	TRBJ1-1	NA
CASSHHGTGVGYEQYF	TGCGCCAGCAGCCACCACGGGACAGGAGTGGGCTACGAGCAGTACTTC	TRBD1	TRBV4-3	TRBJ2-7	NA
CASSFAENSPLHF	TGTGCCAGCAGCTTTGCGGAAAATTCACCCCTCCACTTT	NA	TRBV7-2	TRBJ1-6	NA
CATGMRRGDEKLFF	TGTGCCACCGGAATGAGACGGGGGGATGAAAAACTGTTTTTT	NA	TRBV15	TRBJ1-4	NA
CASSKAGRPLTDTQYF	TGTGCCAGCAGCAAAGCAGGGCGGCCCCTCACAGATACGCAGTATTTT	NA	TRBV21-1	TRBJ2-3	few
CASSTKNGGEQYF	TGTGCCAGTAGTACAAAAAATGGAGGCGAGCAGTACTTC	NA	TRBV19	TRBJ2-7	NA
CASSEDRGRGANEKLFF	TGTGCCAGCAGTGAAGACAGGGGGCGCGGAGCTAATGAAAAACTGTTTTTT	TRBD1	TRBV2	TRBJ1-4	NA
CSAGDRPTFF	TGCAGTGCTGGAGACCGCCCGACTTTCTTT	NA	TRBV20-1	TRBJ1-1	NA
CASSNRGESPETQYF	TGTGCCAGCAGCAACAGAGGGGAATCCCCGGAGACCCAGTACTTC	NA	TRBV6-5	TRBJ2-5	NA
CASSQDSSHRTQYF	TGCGCCAGCAGCCAAGATAGCTCCCATCGGACGCAGTATTTT	NA	TRBV4-1	TRBJ2-3	once
CASTSWGYEQYF	TGCGCCAGCACCTCGTGGGGGTACGAGCAGTACTTC	NA	TRBV23-1	TRBJ2-7	NA
CSVAGLAKNIQYF	TGCAGCGTTGCGGGGCTAGCCAAAAACATTCAGTACTTC	NA	TRBV29-1	TRBJ2-4	few
CASSQEGGPDTQYF	TGCGCCAGCAGCCAAGAAGGCGGGCCAGATACGCAGTATTTT	NA	TRBV4-3	TRBJ2-3	NA
CSVGGQGNYEQYF	TGCAGCGTTGGAGGACAGGGGAACTACGAGCAGTACTTC	TRBD1	TRBV29-1	TRBJ2-7	NA
CAWSVSLEAFF	TGTGCCTGGAGTGTATCCCTCGAAGCTTTCTTT	NA	TRBV30	TRBJ1-1	NA
CSAAGTGGIYEQYF	TGCAGCGCTGCCGGGACAGGGGGCATCTACGAGCAGTACTTC	TRBD1	TRBV29-1	TRBJ2-7	NA
CATSRETGVAGELFF	TGTGCCACCAGCAGGGAGACAGGGGTTGCCGGGGAGCTGTTTTTT	TRBD1	TRBV15	TRBJ2-2	NA
CASSPGTHYNEQFF	TGTGCCAGCAGCCCTGGGACACACTACAATGAGCAGTTCTTC	NA	TRBV4-2	TRBJ2-1	once
CASSLGTGDYGYTF	TGTGCCAGCAGCTTAGGGACAGGGGACTATGGCTACACCTTC	TRBD1	TRBV5-5	TRBJ1-2	NA
CATSRDQGYEQFF	TGTGCCACCAGCAGAGATCAGGGTTATGAGCAGTTCTTC	NA	TRBV15	TRBJ2-1	NA
CAWSEGRRNTEAFF	TGTGCCTGGAGCGAGGGACGGAGGAACACTGAAGCTTTCTTT	NA	TRBV30	TRBJ1-1	NA
CAISESYEQFF	TGTGCCATCAGTGAGTCTTATGAGCAGTTCTTC	NA	TRBV10-3	TRBJ2-1	NA
CASSTGRQGGKNIQYF	TGTGCCAGCAGTACTGGGAGACAGGGGGGCAAAAACATTCAGTACTTC	TRBD1	TRBV2	TRBJ2-4	few
CTQPGPSGIDTEAFF	TGCACCCAACCCGGGCCCTCGGGGATTGACACTGAAGCTTTCTTT	NA	TRBV29-1	TRBJ1-1	NA
CSVGSTGGVTEAFF	TGCAGCGTGGGATCAACAGGGGGTGTTACTGAAGCTTTCTTT	TRBD1	TRBV29-1	TRBJ1-1	NA
CASSDLVGDRAGYTF	TGTGCCAGCAGTGATTTGGTCGGAGATAGGGCTGGCTACACCTTC	NA	TRBV25-1	TRBJ1-2	few
CSVEGSSGAMNTEAFF	TGCAGCGTTGAAGGAAGTTCGGGGGCTATGAACACTGAAGCTTTCTTT	NA	TRBV29-1	TRBJ1-1	NA
CAWSSWGGPNTGELFF	TGTGCCTGGTCCTCATGGGGAGGCCCGAACACCGGGGAGCTGTTTTTT	NA	TRBV30	TRBJ2-2	NA
CASSLVTDSNQPQHF	TGTGCCAGCAGCTTAGTAACAGATAGCAATCAGCCCCAGCATTTT	NA	TRBV7-2	TRBJ1-5	few
CSALVRDRALNTEAFF	TGCAGCGCTCTGGTCCGGGACAGGGCTTTGAACACTGAAGCTTTCTTT	TRBD1	TRBV29-1	TRBJ1-1	NA
CSVANAVEEKLFF	TGCAGCGTCGCCAACGCAGTTGAAGAAAAACTGTTTTTT	NA	TRBV29-1	TRBJ1-4	NA
CASSPSTGYEQYF	TGTGCCAGCTCACCATCGACGGGCTACGAGCAGTACTTC	NA	TRBV18	TRBJ2-7	few
CASSPINRLVDGPPLHF	TGTGCCAGCTCACCGATAAACAGACTAGTCGATGGTCCACCTCTCCACTTT	NA	TRBV18	TRBJ1-6	NA
CASSQGHGGGYGYTF	TGCGCCAGCAGCCAAGGGCACGGAGGGGGCTATGGCTACACCTTC	NA	TRBV4-1	TRBJ1-2	NA
CASSGGQEGAYEQYF	TGTGCCAGCAGCGGCGGACAGGAGGGGGCCTACGAGCAGTACTTC	NA	TRBV7-9	TRBJ2-7	few
CASSPTRMNGYTF	TGTGCCAGCAGCCCCACGAGGATGAATGGCTACACCTTC	NA	TRBV28	TRBJ1-2	NA
CASSGGQGLNEKLFF	TGTGCCAGCAGCGGGGGACAGGGATTGAATGAAAAACTGTTTTTT	TRBD1	TRBV9	TRBJ1-4	NA